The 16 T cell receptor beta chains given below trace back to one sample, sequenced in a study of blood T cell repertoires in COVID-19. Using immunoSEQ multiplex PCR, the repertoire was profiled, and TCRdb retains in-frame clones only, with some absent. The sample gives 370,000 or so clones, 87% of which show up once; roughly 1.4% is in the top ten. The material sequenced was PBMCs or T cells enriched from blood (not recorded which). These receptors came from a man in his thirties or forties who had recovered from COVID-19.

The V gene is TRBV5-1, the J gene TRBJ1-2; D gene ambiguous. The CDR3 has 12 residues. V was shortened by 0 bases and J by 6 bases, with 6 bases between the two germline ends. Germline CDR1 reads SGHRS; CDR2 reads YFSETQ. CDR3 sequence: CASSLDTDGYTF. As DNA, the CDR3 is TGCGCCAGCAGCTTGGATACGGATGGCTACACCTTC.

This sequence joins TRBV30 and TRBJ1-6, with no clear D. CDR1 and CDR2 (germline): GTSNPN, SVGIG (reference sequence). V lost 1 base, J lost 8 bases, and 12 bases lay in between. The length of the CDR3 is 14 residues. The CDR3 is CAWSALNGDSPLHF. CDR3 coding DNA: TGTGCCTGGAGTGCCCTAAACGGGGATTCACCCCTCCACTTT.

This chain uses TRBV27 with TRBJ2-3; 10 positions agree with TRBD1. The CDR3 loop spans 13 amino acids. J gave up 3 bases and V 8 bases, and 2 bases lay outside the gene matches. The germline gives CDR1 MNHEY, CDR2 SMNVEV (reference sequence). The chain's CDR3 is CASSGQGTDTQYF. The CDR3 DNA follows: TGTGCCAGCTCGGGACAGGGGACAGATACGCAGTATTTT.

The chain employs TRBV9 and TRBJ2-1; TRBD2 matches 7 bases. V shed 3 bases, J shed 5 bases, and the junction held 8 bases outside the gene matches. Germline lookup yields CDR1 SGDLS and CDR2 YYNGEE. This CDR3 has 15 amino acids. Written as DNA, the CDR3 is TGTGCCAGCAGCGAGTCCGGGACTACAAACAATGAGCAGTTCTTC. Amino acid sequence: CASSESGTTNNEQFF.

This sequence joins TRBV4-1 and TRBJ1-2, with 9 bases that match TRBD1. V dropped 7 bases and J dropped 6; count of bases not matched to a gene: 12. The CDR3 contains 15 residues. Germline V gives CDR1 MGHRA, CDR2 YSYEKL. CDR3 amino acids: CASTHPGRTGDGYTF. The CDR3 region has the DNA TGCGCCAGCACCCACCCAGGCAGGACAGGGGATGGCTACACCTTC.

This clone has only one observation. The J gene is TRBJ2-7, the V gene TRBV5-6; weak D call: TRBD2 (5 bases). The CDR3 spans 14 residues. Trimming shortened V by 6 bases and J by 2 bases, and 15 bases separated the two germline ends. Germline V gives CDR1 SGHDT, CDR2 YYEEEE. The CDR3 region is CASTPSGFAYEQYF. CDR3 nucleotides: TGTGCCAGCACCCCCTCGGGGTTCGCCTACGAGCAGTACTTC. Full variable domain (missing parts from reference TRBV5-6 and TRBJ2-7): DAGVTQSPTHLIKTRGQQVTLRCSPKSGHDTVSWYQQALGQGPQFIFQYYEEEERQRGNFPDRFSGHQFPNYSSELNVNALLLGDSALYLCASTPSGFAYEQYFGPGTRLTVT.

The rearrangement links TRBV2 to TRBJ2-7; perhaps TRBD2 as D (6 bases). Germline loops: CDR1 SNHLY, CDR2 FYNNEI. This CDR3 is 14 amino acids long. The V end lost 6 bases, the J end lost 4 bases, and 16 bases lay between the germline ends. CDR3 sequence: CASRRAGGIYEQYF. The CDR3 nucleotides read TGTGCCAGCAGGAGGGCAGGAGGGATATACGAGCAGTACTTC.

The chain's CDR3 is CASSPGTSGGPTDTQYF. In DNA, the CDR3 is TGCGCCAGCAGCCCTGGGACTAGCGGGGGCCCCACAGATACGCAGTATTTT. The chain recombines TRBV5-1 with TRBJ2-3, with 14 bases that match TRBD2. V was pared by 4 bases and J by 2 bases, with 6 bases of the junction left unmatched. The CDR3 consists of 17 residues. Germline V lookup: CDR1 SGHRS, CDR2 YFSETQ.

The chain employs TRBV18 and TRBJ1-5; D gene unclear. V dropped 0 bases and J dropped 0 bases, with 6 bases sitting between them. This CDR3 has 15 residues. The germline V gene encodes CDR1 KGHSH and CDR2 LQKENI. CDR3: CASSPPGVSNQPQHF. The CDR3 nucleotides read TGTGCCAGCTCACCACCCGGGGTTAGCAATCAGCCCCAGCATTTT.

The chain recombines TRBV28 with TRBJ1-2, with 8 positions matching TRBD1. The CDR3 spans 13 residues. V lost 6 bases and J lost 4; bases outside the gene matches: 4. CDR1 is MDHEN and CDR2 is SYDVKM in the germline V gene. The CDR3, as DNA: TGTGCCAGCAGAACAGGACAGGGCTATGGCTACACCTTC. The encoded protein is CASRTGQGYGYTF.

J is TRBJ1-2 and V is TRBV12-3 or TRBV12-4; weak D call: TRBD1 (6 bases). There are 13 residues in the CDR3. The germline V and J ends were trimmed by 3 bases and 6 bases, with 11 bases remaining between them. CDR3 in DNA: TGTGCCAGCAGTTTTTGGGCAGGGGATGGCTACACCTTC. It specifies CASSFWAGDGYTF.

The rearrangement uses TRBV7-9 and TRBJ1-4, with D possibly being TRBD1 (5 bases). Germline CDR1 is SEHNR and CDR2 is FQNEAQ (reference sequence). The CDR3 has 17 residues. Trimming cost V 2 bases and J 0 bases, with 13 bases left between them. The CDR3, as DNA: TGTGCCAGCAGCTTAAATCGGGGGGGTGCAACTAATGAAAAACTGTTTTTT. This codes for CASSLNRGGATNEKLFF.

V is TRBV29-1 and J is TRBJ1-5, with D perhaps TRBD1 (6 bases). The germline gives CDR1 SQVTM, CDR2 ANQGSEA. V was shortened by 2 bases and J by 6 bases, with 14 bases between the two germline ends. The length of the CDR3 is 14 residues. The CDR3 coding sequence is TGCAGCGTTGAAATCGGGGGGCTAGGTCAGCCCCAGCATTTT. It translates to CSVEIGGLGQPQHF.

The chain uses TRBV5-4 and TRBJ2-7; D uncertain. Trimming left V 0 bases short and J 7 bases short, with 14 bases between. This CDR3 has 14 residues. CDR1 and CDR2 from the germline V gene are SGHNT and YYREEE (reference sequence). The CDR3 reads CASSLGSAPTEQYF. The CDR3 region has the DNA TGTGCCAGCAGCTTGGGGAGTGCCCCCACAGAGCAGTACTTC.

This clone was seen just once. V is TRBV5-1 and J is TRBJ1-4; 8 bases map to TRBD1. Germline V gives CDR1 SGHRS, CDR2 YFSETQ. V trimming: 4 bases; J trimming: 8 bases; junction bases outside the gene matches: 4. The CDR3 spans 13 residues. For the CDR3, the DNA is TGCGCCAGCAGCCCGGGACAGGAAGAAAAACTGTTTTTT. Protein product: CASSPGQEEKLFF.

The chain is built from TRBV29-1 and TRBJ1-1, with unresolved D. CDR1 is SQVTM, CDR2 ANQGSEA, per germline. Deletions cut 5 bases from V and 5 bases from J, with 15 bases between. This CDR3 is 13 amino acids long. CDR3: CSVSSFGETEAFF. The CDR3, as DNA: TGCAGCGTTAGCTCCTTTGGGGAGACTGAAGCTTTCTTT.